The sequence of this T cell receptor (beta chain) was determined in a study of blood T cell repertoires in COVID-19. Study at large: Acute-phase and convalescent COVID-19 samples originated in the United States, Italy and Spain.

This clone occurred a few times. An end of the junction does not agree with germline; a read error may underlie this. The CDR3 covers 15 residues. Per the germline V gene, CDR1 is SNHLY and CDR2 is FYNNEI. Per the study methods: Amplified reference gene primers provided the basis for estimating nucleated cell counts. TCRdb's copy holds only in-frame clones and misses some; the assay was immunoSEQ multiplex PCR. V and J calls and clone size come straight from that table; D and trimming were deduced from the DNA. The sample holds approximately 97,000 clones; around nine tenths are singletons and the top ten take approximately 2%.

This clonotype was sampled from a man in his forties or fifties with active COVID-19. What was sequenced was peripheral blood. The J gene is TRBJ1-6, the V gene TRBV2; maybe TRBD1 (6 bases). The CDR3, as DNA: TGTGCCAGCAGAGAAGGGACACAACTAAATTCACCCCTCCACTTT. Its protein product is CASREGTQLNSPLHF.